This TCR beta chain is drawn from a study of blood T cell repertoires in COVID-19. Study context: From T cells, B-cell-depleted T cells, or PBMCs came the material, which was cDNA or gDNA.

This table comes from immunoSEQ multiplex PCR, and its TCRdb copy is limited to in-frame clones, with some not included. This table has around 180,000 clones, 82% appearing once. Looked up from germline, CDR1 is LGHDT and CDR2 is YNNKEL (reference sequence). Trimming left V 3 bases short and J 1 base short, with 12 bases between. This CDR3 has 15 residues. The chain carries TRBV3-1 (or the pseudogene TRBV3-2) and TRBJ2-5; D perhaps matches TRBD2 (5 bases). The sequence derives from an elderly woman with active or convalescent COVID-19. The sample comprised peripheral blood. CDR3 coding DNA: TGTGCCAGCAGCCACGGTCGAGCGGTCCAAGAGACCCAGTACTTC. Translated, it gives CASSHGRAVQETQYF.